The rows below give T cell receptor beta chains drawn from one sample of a study of cytomegalovirus exposure and HLA in healthy donors. Profiling relied on immunoSEQ multiplex PCR, and the TCRdb table lists in-frame clones only, not all of them. The sample lists 200,000 to 250,000 clones, around four fifths seen once, with roughly 2.5% in the top ten. Sequenced sample: PBMCs. The source is an older woman in good health and CMV-seropositive. CDR3s leave out the opening cysteine and the closing phenylalanine or tryptophan.

TRBV29-1	TRBJ1-2	SVSDKVYGYT
TRBV9	TRBJ1-3	ASSVDRDGNTIY
TRBV5-1	TRBJ2-5	ASRVAGGVQETQY
TRBV5-6	TRBJ2-7	ASSLVTGGGYEQY
TRBV5-1	TRBJ1-5	ASSLVPGGNQPQH
TRBV28	TRBJ1-5	ASSLFSSGSNQPQH
TRBV7-6	TRBJ2-5	ASSPGYQETQY
TRBV27	TRBJ2-7	ASSSLQGYYEQY
TRBV10-3	TRBJ1-3	AIRDSSGNTIY
TRBV2	TRBJ2-7	ASSDPGLRLEQY
TRBV7-2	TRBJ2-1	ASSLGTSGIEQF
TRBV11-2	TRBJ2-7	ASSAHSGSYLEQY
TRBV18	TRBJ1-4	ASSRGGAEKLF
TRBV18	-	ASRSTGTATYEQY
TRBV19	TRBJ1-3	ASSAGGSGNTIY
TRBV5-4	TRBJ1-6	ASRPGQGAHSPLH
TRBV5-6	TRBJ1-5	ASSLALGAGNQPQH
TRBV19	TRBJ1-1	ASSSRRLGRNTEAF
TRBV5-4	TRBJ1-2	ASSLGQTYGYT
TRBV19	TRBJ1-2	ASLGPGQDPYGYT
TRBV5-1	TRBJ2-3	ASSFSGGVEDTQY
TRBV9	TRBJ1-4	ASSVEPRLNEKLF
TRBV7-9	TRBJ1-6	ASGGTTTGLGSPLH
TRBV9	TRBJ2-2	ASSLAVNTGELF
TRBV20-1	TRBJ1-4	SVTASGKLF
TRBV15	TRBJ1-2	ATSSGDRTIHGYT
TRBV6-5	TRBJ2-3	ASSQTARTDTQY
TRBV30	TRBJ1-2	AWSPRGNYGYT
TRBV6-1	TRBJ1-2	ASSQTGGRGYT
TRBV9	TRBJ2-7	ASSVGGNEQY
TRBV7-9	TRBJ2-2	ASSQDTNTGELF
TRBV6-5	TRBJ1-1	ASSFTGRENTEAF
TRBV6-6	TRBJ2-7	ASKESRGYEQY
TRBV5-1	TRBJ2-3	ASSLAGTSGGAPDTQY
TRBV6-1	TRBJ2-1	ASSEPGLAGNQF
TRBV5-4	TRBJ2-1	ASSPLSPYNEQF
TRBV19	TRBJ1-5	ASRTGLNQPQH
TRBV4-2	TRBJ2-1	ASSQEATSGTNEQF
TRBV5-1	TRBJ2-2	ASSLGAGKPGELF
TRBV7-2	TRBJ1-4	ASSFVRDRGYEKLF
TRBV5-1	TRBJ1-4	ASSLTATNEKLF
TRBV6-1	TRBJ1-1	ASRQGVATEAF
TRBV7-8	TRBJ1-5	ASSLLRISNQPQH
TRBV6-5	TRBJ2-3	ASSRQDSTDTQY
TRBV11-2	TRBJ1-1	ASRDYLNTEAF
TRBV30	TRBJ1-5	AGSRGGNQPQH
TRBV4-3	TRBJ2-7	ASSQERVSIPYEQY